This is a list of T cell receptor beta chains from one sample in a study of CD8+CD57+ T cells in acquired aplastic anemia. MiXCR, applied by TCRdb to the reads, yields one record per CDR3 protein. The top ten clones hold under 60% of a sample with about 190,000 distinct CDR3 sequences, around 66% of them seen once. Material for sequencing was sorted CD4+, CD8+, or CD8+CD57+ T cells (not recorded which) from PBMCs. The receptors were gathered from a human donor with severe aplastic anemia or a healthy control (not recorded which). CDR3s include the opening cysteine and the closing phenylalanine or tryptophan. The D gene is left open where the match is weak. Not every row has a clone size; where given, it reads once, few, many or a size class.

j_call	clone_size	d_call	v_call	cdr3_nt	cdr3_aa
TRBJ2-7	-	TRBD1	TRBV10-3	TGTGCCAGCAGGGGTAGGGACAGTTCTGGTGAGCAGTACTTC	CASRGRDSSGEQYF
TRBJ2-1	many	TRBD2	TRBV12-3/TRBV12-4	TGTGCCAGCAGCCCACTAGCGGGGGGCAGCAATGAGCAGTTCTTC	CASSPLAGGSNEQFF
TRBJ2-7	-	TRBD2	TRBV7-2	TGTGCCAGCAGCTTAGCCGCTAGCGGAGCCTACGAGCAGTACTTC	CASSLAASGAYEQYF
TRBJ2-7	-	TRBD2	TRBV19	TGTGCCAGTATGGAGACTAGCGGGAGCTACGAGCAGTACTTC	CASMETSGSYEQYF
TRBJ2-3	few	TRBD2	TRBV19	TGTGCCAGTAGTAGCGGGGGGGGAGATACGCAGTATTTT	CASSSGGGDTQYF
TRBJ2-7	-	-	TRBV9	TGTGCCAGCAGCCCGTTAGGTGAAATCTCCTACGAGCAGTACTTC	CASSPLGEISYEQYF
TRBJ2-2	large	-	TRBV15	TGTGCCACCAGCGGAGACCCAACCGGGGAGCTGTTTTTT	CATSGDPTGELFF
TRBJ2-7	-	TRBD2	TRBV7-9	TGTGCCAGCAGCCCACTAGCGGGAGTCTGCGAGCAGTACTTC	CASSPLAGVCEQYF
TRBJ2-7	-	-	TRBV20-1	TGCAGTGCAGCCCCCGCTATAAATTCCTACGAGCAGTACTTC	CSAAPAINSYEQYF
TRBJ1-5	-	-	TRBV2	TGTGCCAGCAGTGAAGGGGGGGTTGGCCAGCCCCAGCATTTT	CASSEGGVGQPQHF
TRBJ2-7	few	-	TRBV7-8	TGTGCCAGCAGCTCAGGGACGCAGTCCTACGAGCAGTACTTC	CASSSGTQSYEQYF
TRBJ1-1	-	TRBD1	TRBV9	TGTGCCAGCAGCGTAGGTCAGGGGGCCTTCGGCACTGAAGCTTTCTTT	CASSVGQGAFGTEAFF
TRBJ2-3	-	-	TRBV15	TGTGCCACCAGCACCGGAACGGACTTCACAGGTCCAGATACGCAGTATTTT	CATSTGTDFTGPDTQYF
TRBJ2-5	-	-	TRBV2	TGTGCCAGCAGCCCTTACCGATCCGGACAAGAGACCCAGTACTTC	CASSPYRSGQETQYF
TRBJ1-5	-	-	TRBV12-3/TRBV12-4	TGTGCCAGCAGCTGGGTACAGGGCTATCAGCCCCAGCATTTT	CASSWVQGYQPQHF
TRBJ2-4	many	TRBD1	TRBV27	TGTGCCAGCAGTTTTACAGGGGTTGATCAGTACTTC	CASSFTGVDQYF
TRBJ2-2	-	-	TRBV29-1	TGCAGCGTTGAGGACAATTCGAACACCGGGGAGCTGTTTTTT	CSVEDNSNTGELFF
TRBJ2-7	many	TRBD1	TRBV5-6	TGTGCCAGCGAGACCACAGGGGCTCTCGAGCAGTACTTC	CASETTGALEQYF
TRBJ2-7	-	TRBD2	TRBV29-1	TGCAGCGTTGCAGGACTAGCGGGGACCTACGAGCAGTACTTC	CSVAGLAGTYEQYF
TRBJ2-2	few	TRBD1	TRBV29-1	TGCAGCGTTGTACAGGGGTCGATCGGGGAGCTGTTTTTT	CSVVQGSIGELFF
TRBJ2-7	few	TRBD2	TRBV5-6	TGTGCCAGCAGATACCAGCGGGGGGGCTACGAGCAGTACTTC	CASRYQRGGYEQYF
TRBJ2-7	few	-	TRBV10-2	TGCGCCAGCAGGGCAAGTCGGCAGACCTCCTACGAGCAGTACTTC	CASRASRQTSYEQYF
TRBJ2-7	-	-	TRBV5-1	TGCGCCAGACAGGGATTCCTCTACGAGCAGTACTTC	CARQGFLYEQYF
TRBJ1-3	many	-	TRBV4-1	TGCGCCAGCAGCCCGGGGGAGAGCTCTGGAAACACCATATATTTT	CASSPGESSGNTIYF
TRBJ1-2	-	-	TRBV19	TGTGCCAGTAGTCGAGCCGGGACGGTAAACTATGGCTACACCTTC	CASSRAGTVNYGYTF
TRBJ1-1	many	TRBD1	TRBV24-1	TGTGCCACCAGTGATTCAGGGGGCTGGGCTGAAGCTTTCTTT	CATSDSGGWAEAFF
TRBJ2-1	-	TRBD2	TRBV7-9	TGTGCCAGCAGCTCGGGGACTAGCGGATACAATGAGCAGTTCTTC	CASSSGTSGYNEQFF
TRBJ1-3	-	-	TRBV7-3	TGTGCCAGCAGCTCACCGGGGGTGAACACCATATATTTT	CASSSPGVNTIYF
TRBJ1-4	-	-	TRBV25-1	TGTGCCAGCAGTGAATCGGGGCATAACTTGGAAAAACTGTTTTTT	CASSESGHNLEKLFF
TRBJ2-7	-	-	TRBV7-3	TGTGCCAGCAGCTTAATCGATGGAGAGCAGTACTTC	CASSLIDGEQYF
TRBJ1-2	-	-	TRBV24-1	TGTGCCACCAGTGATTTGCACGGGTATGGCTACACCTTC	CATSDLHGYGYTF
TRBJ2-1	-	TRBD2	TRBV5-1	TGCGCCAGCAGCTTCGGGACTAGCGGGATAGGTGAGCAGTTCTTC	CASSFGTSGIGEQFF
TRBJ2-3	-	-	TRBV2	TGTGCCACCCAGTCGGGGACTAGCACAGATACGCAGTATTTT	CATQSGTSTDTQYF
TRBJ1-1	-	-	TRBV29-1	TGCAGCGCCGGGGCCATTAACACTGAAGCTTTCTTT	CSAGAINTEAFF
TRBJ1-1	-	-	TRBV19	TGTGCCAGTAGTATGACCGGGGAAGCTTTCTTT	CASSMTGEAFF
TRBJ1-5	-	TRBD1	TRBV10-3	TGTGCCATCAGTGATGACAGGGGCAAGAATCAGCCCCAGCATTTT	CAISDDRGKNQPQHF
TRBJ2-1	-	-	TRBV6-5	TGTGCCAGCAGTTTCGGGGCAGGGTTGTATGAGCAGTTCTTC	CASSFGAGLYEQFF
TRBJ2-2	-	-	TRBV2	TGTGCCAGCAGTGAAACCGGGGAGCTGTTTTTT	CASSETGELFF
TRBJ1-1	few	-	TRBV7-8	TGTGCCAGCAGCTTAGATCCGGCTTGGAACACTGAAGCTTTCTTT	CASSLDPAWNTEAFF
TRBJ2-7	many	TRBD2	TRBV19	TGTGCCAGTAGTACGATACTAGCGGGGGATAACGAGCAGTACTTC	CASSTILAGDNEQYF
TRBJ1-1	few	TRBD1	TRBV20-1	TGCAGTGCTAGAGATGAGTCCAGGGGGATCTCCACTGAAGCTTTCTTT	CSARDESRGISTEAFF
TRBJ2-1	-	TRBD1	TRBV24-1	TGTGCCACCAGTGACTACGACAGGGGGCGAAACAATGAGCAGTTCTTC	CATSDYDRGRNNEQFF
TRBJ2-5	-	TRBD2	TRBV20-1	TGCAGTGCTAGAGAAACCGCGGGAGGAATAGCAGAGACCCAGTACTTC	CSARETAGGIAETQYF
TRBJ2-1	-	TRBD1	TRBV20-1	TGCAGTGCTAGCTCGACAGGGGGCCTCAATGAGCAGTTCTTC	CSASSTGGLNEQFF
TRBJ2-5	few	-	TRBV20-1	TGCAGTGCTAGGCCGAGGACCCAGTACTTC	CSARPRTQYF
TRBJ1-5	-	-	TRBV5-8	TGTGCCAGCAGCCCCACATGGTTCGATCAGCCCCAGCATTTT	CASSPTWFDQPQHF
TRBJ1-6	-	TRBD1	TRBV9	TGTGCCAGCAGCGGACAGGGAGGGGGACTAATGAATTCACCCCTCCACTTT	CASSGQGGGLMNSPLHF
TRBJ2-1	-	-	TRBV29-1	TGCAGCTCTGAGGGGGAACGCGAGCAGTTCTTC	CSSEGEREQFF
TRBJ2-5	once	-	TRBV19	TGTGCCAGTAGCCATGTGTGGGGGGCACAGGAGACCCAGTACTTC	CASSHVWGAQETQYF
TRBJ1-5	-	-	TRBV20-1	TGCAGTGCTAGGTTTTCAGGTAGCAATCAGCCCCAGCGTTTT	CSARFSGSNQPQRF